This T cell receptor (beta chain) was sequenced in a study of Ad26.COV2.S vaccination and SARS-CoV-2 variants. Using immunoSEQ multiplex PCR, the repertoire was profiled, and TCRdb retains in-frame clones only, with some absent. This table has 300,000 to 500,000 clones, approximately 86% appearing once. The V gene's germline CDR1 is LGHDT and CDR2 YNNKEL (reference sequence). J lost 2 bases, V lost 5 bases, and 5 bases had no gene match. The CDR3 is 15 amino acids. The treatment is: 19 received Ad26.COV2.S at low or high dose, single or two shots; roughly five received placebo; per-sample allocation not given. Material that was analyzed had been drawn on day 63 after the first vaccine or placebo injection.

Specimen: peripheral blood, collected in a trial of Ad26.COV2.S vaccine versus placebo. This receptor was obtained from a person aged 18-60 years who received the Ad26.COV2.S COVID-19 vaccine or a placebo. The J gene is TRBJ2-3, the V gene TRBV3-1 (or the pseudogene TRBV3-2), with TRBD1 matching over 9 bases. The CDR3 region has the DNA TGTGCCAGCAGCACCGGGACAGGGAACACAGATACGCAGTATTTT. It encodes CASSTGTGNTDTQYF.